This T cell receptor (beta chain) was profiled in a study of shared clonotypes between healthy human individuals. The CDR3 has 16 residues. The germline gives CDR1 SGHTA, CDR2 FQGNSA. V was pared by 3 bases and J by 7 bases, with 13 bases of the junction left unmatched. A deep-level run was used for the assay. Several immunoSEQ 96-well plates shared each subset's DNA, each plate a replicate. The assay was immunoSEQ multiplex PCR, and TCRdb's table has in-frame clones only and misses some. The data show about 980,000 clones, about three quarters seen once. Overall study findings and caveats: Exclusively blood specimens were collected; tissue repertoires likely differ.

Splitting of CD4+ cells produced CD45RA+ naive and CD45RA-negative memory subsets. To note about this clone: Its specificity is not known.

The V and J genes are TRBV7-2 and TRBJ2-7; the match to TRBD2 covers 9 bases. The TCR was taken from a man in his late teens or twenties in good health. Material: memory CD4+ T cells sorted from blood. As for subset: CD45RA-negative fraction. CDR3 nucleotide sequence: TGTGCCAGCAGCTTTTGGTCGGCGGGAGGGCCTAGGGAGCAGTACTTC. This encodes CASSFWSAGGPREQYF. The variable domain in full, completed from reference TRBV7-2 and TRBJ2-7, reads GAGVSQSPSNKVTEKGKDVELRCDPISGHTALYWYRQSLGQGLEFLIYFQGNSAPDKSGLPSDRFSAERTGGSVSTLTIQRTQQEDSAVYLCASSFWSAGGPREQYFGPGTRLTVT.